This T cell receptor beta chain comes out of a study of T cell changes during pregnancy in multiple sclerosis. CDR3 length: 15 residues. The germline V and J ends were trimmed by 4 bases and 8 bases, with 17 bases remaining between them. Germline V CDR1 and CDR2: SNHLY, FYNNEI. Assay used: immunoSEQ multiplex PCR; TCRdb lists only in-frame clones, some missing. The sample lists 45,000 to 50,000 clones, about 91% occurring once. As regards this clone: In the same sample, other DNA sequences code for this CDR3.

The chain links TRBV2 to TRBJ1-4; no definite D call. The sequence was collected from a female donor in good health, enrolled as a control in a pregnancy study. The sample consisted of CD4+ T cells from peripheral blood mononuclear cells, taken in the second trimester of pregnancy. As DNA, the CDR3 is TGTGCCAGCAGTGGGGTACTCCCTAGCCGGGAAAAACTGTTTTTT. It yields the protein CASSGVLPSREKLFF.